This passage covers 13 T cell receptor beta chains from one sample sequenced in a study of blood T cells in healthy people across ages. It was with a sample-barcoded 5' primer and a J-beta primer mix that a second PCR of roughly 6 to 11 cycles was run. One entry per CDR3 protein results from TCRdb running MiXCR on the 5' RACE reads. Seen here are about 650,000 distinct CDR3 sequences, over 40% observed once, and the top ten hold around an eighth. Sequencing was carried out using blood. The receptors here all came from a woman aged 80 or over in good health.

The chain is built from TRBV18 and TRBJ1-5; 7 positions match TRBD1. The CDR3 loop spans 16 amino acids. The V and J ends lost 3 bases and 0 bases, in that order; junction bases with no gene match: 5. The V gene's germline CDR1 is KGHSH and CDR2 LQKENI. CDR3 protein: CASSPDRTVSNQPQHF. The CDR3 DNA is TGTGCCAGCTCACCGGACAGGACCGTTAGCAATCAGCCCCAGCATTTT.

This chain joins TRBV10-3 and TRBJ2-1; no clear D. V shed 4 bases and J shed 8 bases, with 9 bases lying between them. CDR3 length: 12 amino acids. Germline CDR1 and CDR2: ENHRY and SYGVKD. CDR3 sequence: CAISVLGDEQFF. DNA for the CDR3: TGTGCCATCAGTGTGCTCGGAGATGAGCAGTTCTTC.

The table lists this clonotype with a few counts. The chain has TRBV21-1 and TRBJ1-5. TRBV21-1 is marked as a pseudogene. The CDR3 consists of 16 residues. The DNA for the CDR3 is TGTGCCAGCAGCAAAGGGGCAGTTTGGGTTCGATGGCCCCAGCATTTT. Translation gives CASSKGAVWVRWPQHF.

The gene calls are TRBV11-2 and TRBJ2-3; possible D gene TRBD2, 5 bases. Trimming left V 5 bases short and J 1 base short, with 13 bases between. There are 15 residues in the CDR3. Germline CDR1 reads SGHAT; CDR2 reads FQNNGV. DNA for the CDR3: TGTGCCAGCAGCCGAGAGGGTCGGGGCACAGATACGCAGTATTTT. Translated: CASSREGRGTDTQYF.

This clonotype turned up a few times. The CDR3 nucleotides read TGCGCCAGCAGCGTAAGGCGGTACACAGATACGCAGTATTTT. Translation: CASSVRRYTDTQYF. V usage is TRBV5-1 and J usage is TRBJ2-3, with D unresolved. This CDR3 is built from 14 residues. V was clipped by 4 bases and J by 2 bases, with 11 bases between them. Germline V gene data show CDR1 as SGHRS and CDR2 as YFSETQ.

This clonotype has a handful of counts. V usage is TRBV3-1 and J usage is TRBJ2-7; D could derive from TRBD1 or TRBD2 (5 bases each). V lost 4 bases and J 2 bases, leaving 15 bases between the germline ends. CDR1 LGHDT and CDR2 YNNKEL come from the germline V gene (reference sequence). This CDR3 has 15 amino acids. CDR3 bases: TGTGCCAGCAGCCCCTACGGGGCCTCCACCTACGAGCAGTACTTC. Translation: CASSPYGASTYEQYF.

The chain has TRBV29-1 and TRBJ2-4, with D unclear. Trimming cost V 6 bases and J 8 bases, with 17 bases left between them. The germline gives CDR1 SQVTM, CDR2 ANQGSEA. This CDR3 contains 13 residues. Here the CDR3 reads CSVSSESGYIQYF. In nucleotides, the CDR3 is TGCAGCGTGTCCTCGGAGAGTGGATACATTCAGTACTTC.

This chain links TRBV25-1 with TRBJ1-5; D gene ambiguous. Germline V CDR1 and CDR2: MGHDK, SYGVNS. The length of the CDR3 is 14 residues. With 2 bases removed from V and 5 bases from J, the gap between germline ends came to 10 bases. The DNA of the CDR3 is TGTGCCAGCAGTGAAGCCGGTCGCGATCAGCCCCAGCATTTT. Protein: CASSEAGRDQPQHF.

The chain recombines TRBV20-1 with TRBJ2-3; a possible D gene is TRBD1 (6 bases). Germline loops: CDR1 DFQATT, CDR2 SNEGSKA (reference sequence). The ends were cut back, 5 bases at V and 4 bases at J, with 22 bases in the middle. The CDR3 sequence is 16 residues long. The CDR3 DNA follows: TGCAGTGCTCCAGCCCAGGGGCGAGGAATTCCAGATACGCAGTATTTT. Translated: CSAPAQGRGIPDTQYF.

This clonotype was counted a few times. The gene calls are TRBV6-2 or TRBV6-3 and TRBJ2-3; D is perhaps TRBD1 (6 bases). The germline V gene has CDR1 MNHEY and CDR2 SVGEGT. Trimming pared 6 bases from V and 4 bases from J, leaving 14 bases between. The CDR3 consists of 14 residues. CDR3 amino acids: CASRVAGAADTQYF. The DNA of the CDR3 is TGTGCCAGCAGAGTCGCAGGGGCAGCAGATACGCAGTATTTT.

This clonotype was recorded a few times. The V and J genes are TRBV9 and TRBJ2-7, with TRBD1 matching 7 bases. CDR3 length: 14 amino acids. The germline gives CDR1 SGDLS, CDR2 YYNGEE. J was trimmed by 2 bases and V by 0 bases; bases with no gene match: 2. CDR3 protein: CASSVEGTAYEQYF. In DNA, the CDR3 is TGTGCCAGCAGCGTAGAAGGGACAGCCTACGAGCAGTACTTC.

This clonotype was observed a handful of times. The V and J genes are TRBV28 and TRBJ2-1; D gene ambiguous. CDR1 is MDHEN, CDR2 SYDVKM, per germline. V was clipped by 5 bases and J by 5 bases, with 10 bases between them. This CDR3 region has 13 residues. CDR3 sequence: CASSVVQDNEQFF. The CDR3 coding sequence is TGTGCCAGCAGTGTAGTTCAGGACAATGAGCAGTTCTTC.

Regarding this clonotype: A read error may be the cause here, since a much bigger clone is one base away. The chain couples TRBV7-2 to TRBJ2-1; 8 bases map to TRBD2. Matching the DNA end better, TRBJ2-7 makes the J call doubtful. Germline-derived CDR1 and CDR2 are SGHTA and FQGNSA. CDR3 length: 16 residues. In nucleotides, the CDR3 is TGTGCCAGCAGCTTAGGACTAGCGTCCACCTACAATGAGCAGTACTTC. The encoded protein is CASSLGLASTYNEQYF.